Below, 22 T cell receptor beta chains from the same sample are listed, as sequenced in a study of T cells in tuberculosis. The assay was immunoSEQ multiplex PCR, and TCRdb's table has in-frame clones only and misses some. This table has tens of thousands of clones, approximately 90% appearing once. The sequenced sample was PBMCs. Source of these receptors: a donor aged 10 to 29 with latent tuberculosis or without tuberculosis infection. Some clones in this sample may be carry-over from other donors' samples.

The chain recombines TRBV23-1 with TRBJ1-1; TRBD1 is a possible D gene (6 bases). TRBV23-1 is given ORF status, its function remaining uncertain. The V gene lost 3 bases and the J gene lost 3 bases, with 11 bases spanning the gap. The CDR3 covers 14 residues. This CDR3 reads CASSQLRGDTEAFF. CDR3 DNA: TGCGCCAGCAGTCAGCTCAGGGGCGACACTGAAGCTTTCTTT.

The rearrangement joins TRBV13 to TRBJ2-5, with TRBD1 matching 7 bases. The CDR3 has 15 residues. V was clipped by 0 bases and J by 5 bases; unmatched bases: 6. From germline, CDR1 is PRHDT and CDR2 FYEKMQ (reference sequence). Here the CDR3 DNA reads TGTGCCAGCAGCTTAGGTAGAGGGGGCCTGGAGACCCAGTACTTC. It yields the protein CASSLGRGGLETQYF.

V usage is TRBV5-1 and J usage is TRBJ2-7; 10 bases match TRBD2. Germline V gene lookup returns CDR1 SGHRS and CDR2 YFSETQ. Trimming at V came to 0 bases and at J to 4 bases, leaving 1 base not matched to a gene. CDR3 length: 14 amino acids. The CDR3 sequence is CASSLDSGRYEQYF. CDR3 in DNA: TGCGCCAGCAGCTTGGATAGCGGGAGGTACGAGCAGTACTTC.

In nucleotides, the CDR3 is TGTGCCAGCACCCCAACAGGGGGCAGGGACGAGCAGTACTTC. It encodes CASTPTGGRDEQYF. The gene calls are TRBV2 and TRBJ2-7; 9 bases are shared with TRBD1. The CDR3 is made up of 14 amino acids. Germline-derived CDR1 and CDR2 are SNHLY and FYNNEI. Germline trimming cut 7 bases from V and 5 bases from J; bases unmatched to any gene: 9.

Only a few counts were recorded for this clone. This chain joins TRBV4-1 and TRBJ2-1; TRBD2 matches 10 bases. Trimming cost V 8 bases and J 9 bases; bases outside gene matches: 10. This CDR3 has 14 residues. CDR1 MGHRA and CDR2 YSYEKL come from the germline V gene. In DNA, the CDR3 is TGCGCCAGCGGTTTGTCTAGCGGGAGTGGTGAGCAGTTCTTC. Translating gives CASGLSSGSGEQFF.

In nucleotides, the CDR3 is TGTGCCAGCAGGACCGGCGGGAGCCCGGCCGAGCAGTACTTC. The encoded protein is CASRTGGSPAEQYF. The chain links TRBV28 to TRBJ2-7; 7 bases are a match to TRBD2. The CDR3 covers 14 residues. V lost 6 bases to trimming and J lost 6 bases; unmatched junction nucleotides: 11. Germline V CDR1 and CDR2: MDHEN, SYDVKM.

J is TRBJ2-2 and V is TRBV30; 9 nucleotides line up with TRBD1. The germline gives CDR1 GTSNPN, CDR2 SVGIG (reference sequence). The CDR3 consists of 18 residues. Germline trimming cut 3 bases from V and 6 bases from J; bases unmatched to any gene: 17. CDR3 loop: CAWSRPHRTGEVAGELFF. For the CDR3, the DNA is TGTGCCTGGAGCCGACCCCACCGGACAGGGGAGGTTGCCGGGGAGCTGTTTTTT.

CDR3 coding DNA: TGTGCCAGCAGCTTAGATCGGTCCGGGGAGCTGTTTTTT. This encodes CASSLDRSGELFF. The chain couples TRBV7-7 to TRBJ2-2; D is ambiguous. The CDR3 spans 13 residues. V dropped 1 base and J dropped 6 bases, with 6 bases sitting between them. Per the germline V gene, CDR1 is SSHAT and CDR2 is FNYEAQ (reference sequence).

In regard to this clone: Additional DNA sequences in this sample encode the identical CDR3. This rearrangement joins TRBV5-6 to TRBJ2-7, with TRBD2 matching over 8 bases. Unmatched junction bases numbered 6, after V lost 4 bases and J lost 6 bases. Germline V lookup: CDR1 SGHDT, CDR2 YYEEEE. The CDR3 runs 13 residues. The CDR3 nucleotides are TGTGCCAGCAGCGGAGGGACTAGTAGCGAGCAGTACTTC. It is translated as CASSGGTSSEQYF.

The V gene is TRBV5-1, the J gene TRBJ2-1; D remains unclear. CDR3 length: 12 residues. V lost 0 bases to trimming and J lost 12 bases, with 10 bases between them. CDR1 SGHRS and CDR2 YFSETQ come from the germline V gene. The CDR3 coding sequence is TGCGCCAGCAGCTTGGACCCTAGAAGGCAGTTCTTC. It encodes CASSLDPRRQFF.

The chain joins TRBV9 to TRBJ2-5, with 7 bases identical to TRBD2. The CDR3 extends over 14 amino acids. Germline V gene lookup returns CDR1 SGDLS and CDR2 YYNGEE. With 4 bases clipped from V and 3 bases from J, the junction kept 6 bases outside the gene matches. The CDR3 protein is CASSPRGEKETQYF. The CDR3 DNA reads TGTGCCAGCAGCCCCCGGGGGGAAAAAGAGACCCAGTACTTC. Combining the CDR3 with reference TRBV9 and TRBJ2-5 gives the whole variable domain DSGVTQTPKHLITATGQRVTLRCSPRSGDLSVYWYQQSLDQGLQFLIQYYNGEERAKGNILERFSAQQFPDLHSELNLSSLELGDSALYFCASSPRGEKETQYFGPGTRLLVL.

The V call is TRBV4-1, the J call TRBJ1-5; D gene ambiguous. CDR1 is MGHRA and CDR2 is YSYEKL in the germline V gene. Trimming left V 1 base short and J 0 bases short, with 10 bases between. The CDR3 runs 16 residues. CDR3 loop: CASSQAPGFSNQPQHF. The CDR3 DNA follows: TGCGCCAGCAGCCAAGCTCCGGGGTTTAGCAATCAGCCCCAGCATTTT.

V usage is TRBV6-5 and J usage is TRBJ2-1, with TRBD1 matching 8 bases. CDR1 and CDR2 from the germline V gene are MNHEY and SVGAGI. Germline trimming cut 5 bases from V and 2 bases from J; bases unmatched to any gene: 5. The CDR3 spans 15 residues. CDR3 loop: CASSKGQGPYNEQFF. Here the CDR3 DNA reads TGTGCCAGCAGTAAAGGACAGGGCCCCTACAATGAGCAGTTCTTC.

The V and J genes are TRBV7-2 and TRBJ1-4; 7 bases are shared with TRBD1. Germline CDR1 reads SGHTA; CDR2 reads FQGNSA. With V trimmed by 5 bases and J by 7 bases, 10 bases remained unmatched. This CDR3 region has 15 residues. The CDR3 bases are TGTGCCAGCAGCCCAAGACAGGGCCCGGGTGAAAAACTGTTTTTT. Translating it yields CASSPRQGPGEKLFF.

The chain carries TRBV30 and TRBJ1-1, with 8 bases lining up with TRBD1. Trimming cost V 3 bases and J 2 bases; bases outside gene matches: 8. Germline CDR1 GTSNPN, CDR2 SVGIG (reference sequence). This CDR3 region has 15 residues. This chain's CDR3 is CAWRAPDRDNTEAFF. The CDR3, as DNA: TGTGCCTGGAGGGCTCCGGACAGGGATAACACTGAAGCTTTCTTT.

The chain combines TRBV5-1 with TRBJ1-1; D might be TRBD1 (6 bases). CDR1 is SGHRS and CDR2 is YFSETQ in the germline V gene. V lost 0 bases, J lost 4 bases, and 10 bases lay in between. This CDR3 region has 14 residues. The CDR3 is CASSLAGRGTEAFF. The CDR3 nucleotides read TGCGCCAGCAGCTTGGCTGGCAGGGGCACTGAAGCTTTCTTT.

This chain connects TRBV9 to TRBJ1-3, with D perhaps TRBD1 (5 bases). Trimming stripped 3 bases from V and 4 bases from J, with 11 bases between. CDR1 SGDLS and CDR2 YYNGEE come from the germline V gene. The CDR3 has 14 residues. The CDR3 sequence: CASSEQGAGNTIYF. DNA of the CDR3: TGTGCCAGCAGCGAACAAGGGGCGGGAAACACCATATATTTT.

The chain has TRBV6-1 and TRBJ2-1; 11 bases agree with TRBD2. The CDR3 runs 15 residues. After removal of 3 bases from V and 4 bases from J, the junction contained 2 bases not matched to a gene. From germline, CDR1 is MNHNS and CDR2 SASEGT. The CDR3 DNA sequence: TGTGCCAGCAGTGATAGCGGGGGGGGATACAATGAGCAGTTCTTC. Residues: CASSDSGGGYNEQFF.

This chain links TRBV4-2 with TRBJ2-4; possibly TRBD2 for D (6 bases). The CDR3 runs to 17 residues. V lost 0 bases to trimming and J lost 3 bases, with 15 bases between them. CDR1 is LGHNA and CDR2 is YNFKEQ in the germline V gene. The CDR3 loop reads CASSQDQSGVGKNIQYF. In DNA form, the CDR3 reads TGTGCCAGCAGCCAAGATCAATCGGGGGTGGGCAAAAACATTCAGTACTTC.

V and J are TRBV12-2 and TRBJ1-2; no check of the table's D call, TRBD1, against the DNA was made. TRBV12-2 is reported as a pseudogene. The CDR3 has 14 residues. DNA for the CDR3: TGTGCAAGTCGCAACAGGGGGACCCAATATGGCTACACCTTC. Its protein product is CASRNRGTQYGYTF.

The chain joins TRBV19 to TRBJ2-7, with 9 bases fitting TRBD2. With 4 bases clipped from V and 4 bases from J, the junction kept 5 bases outside the gene matches. The CDR3 extends over 14 amino acids. Germline V gene lookup returns CDR1 LNHDA and CDR2 SQIVND (reference sequence). The CDR3 reads CASSTGLASYEQYF. The DNA for the CDR3 is TGTGCCAGTAGTACCGGACTAGCGTCTTACGAGCAGTACTTC.

This clone showed up just once. V is TRBV5-1 and J is TRBJ2-7, with 10 bases fitting TRBD1. Trimming at V came to 4 bases and at J to 5 bases, leaving 3 bases not matched to a gene. The CDR3 consists of 13 residues. Germline-derived CDR1 and CDR2 are SGHRS and YFSETQ. CDR3 amino acids: CASSTDRGDEQYF. CDR3 coding DNA: TGCGCCAGCAGCACGGACAGGGGGGACGAGCAGTACTTC.